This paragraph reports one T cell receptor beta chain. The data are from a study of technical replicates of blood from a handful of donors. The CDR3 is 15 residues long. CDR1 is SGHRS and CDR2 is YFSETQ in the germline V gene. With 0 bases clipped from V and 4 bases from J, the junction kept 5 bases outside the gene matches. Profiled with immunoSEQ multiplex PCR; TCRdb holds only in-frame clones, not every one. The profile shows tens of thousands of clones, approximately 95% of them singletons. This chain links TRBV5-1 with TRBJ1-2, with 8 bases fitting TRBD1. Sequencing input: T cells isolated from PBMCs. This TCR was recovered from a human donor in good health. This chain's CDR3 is CASSLAGQDLYGYTF. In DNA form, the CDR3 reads TGCGCCAGCAGCTTGGCGGGACAGGACCTCTATGGCTACACCTTC.